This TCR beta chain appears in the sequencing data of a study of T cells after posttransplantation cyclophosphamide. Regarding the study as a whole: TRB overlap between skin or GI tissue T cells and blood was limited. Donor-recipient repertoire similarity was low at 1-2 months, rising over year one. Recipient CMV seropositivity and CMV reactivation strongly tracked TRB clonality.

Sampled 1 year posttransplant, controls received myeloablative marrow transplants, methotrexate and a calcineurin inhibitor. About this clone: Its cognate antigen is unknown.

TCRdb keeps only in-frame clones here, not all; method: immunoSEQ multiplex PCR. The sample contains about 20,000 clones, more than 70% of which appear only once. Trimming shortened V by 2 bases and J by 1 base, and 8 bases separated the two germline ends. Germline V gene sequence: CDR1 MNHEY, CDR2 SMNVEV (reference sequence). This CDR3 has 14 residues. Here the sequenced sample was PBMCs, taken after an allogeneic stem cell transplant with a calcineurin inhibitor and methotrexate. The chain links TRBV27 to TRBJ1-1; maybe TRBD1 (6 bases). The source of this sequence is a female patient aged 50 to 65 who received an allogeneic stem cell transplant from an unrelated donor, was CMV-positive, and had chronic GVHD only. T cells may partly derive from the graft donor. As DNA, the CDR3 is TGTGCCAGCAGTTTAGCAGGGGAGAACACTGAAGCTTTCTTT. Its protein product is CASSLAGENTEAFF.